These 14 T cell receptor beta chains came from one sample sequenced in a study of T cell responses to AZD1222 COVID-19 vaccine. Assay used: immunoSEQ multiplex PCR; TCRdb lists only in-frame clones, some missing. The sample gives under 200,000 clones, 90% of which show up once; 1.5% is in the top ten. This material consisted of peripheral blood, taken on day 0 of AZD1222 vaccination. The receptors shown here come from an adult in good health.

The genes are TRBV27 and TRBJ2-3; possibly TRBD1 or TRBD2 for D (5 bases each). The germline gives CDR1 MNHEY, CDR2 SMNVEV (reference sequence). The CDR3 has 13 amino acids. Trimming shortened V by 0 bases and J by 5 bases, and 6 bases separated the two germline ends. The CDR3 loop is CASSLSRGDTQYF. In DNA form, the CDR3 reads TGTGCCAGCAGTTTATCGAGGGGAGATACGCAGTATTTT.

The V call is TRBV20-1, the J call TRBJ1-3; D is unresolved. The V gene lost 0 bases and the J gene lost 8 bases, with 5 bases spanning the gap. CDR1 and CDR2 from the germline V gene are DFQATT and SNEGSKA (reference sequence). This CDR3 contains 11 residues. CDR3: CSARDRDTIYF. CDR3 DNA sequence: TGCAGTGCTAGAGATCGGGACACCATATATTTT.

The V gene is TRBV15, the J gene TRBJ2-2; possibly TRBD1 for D (6 bases). Germline V gives CDR1 LNHNV, CDR2 YYDKDF (reference sequence). V was shortened by 5 bases and J by 4 bases, with 17 bases between the two germline ends. This CDR3 has 16 amino acids. The CDR3 spells CATSPLGHAGTGELFF. In DNA, the CDR3 is TGTGCCACCAGCCCCCTGGGACATGCGGGCACCGGGGAGCTGTTTTTT.

This clone was recorded only once. The V gene is TRBV19, the J gene TRBJ2-1; a weak D match, TRBD2 (5 bases). V lost 6 bases to trimming and J lost 0 bases, with 9 bases between them. CDR1 and CDR2 (germline): LNHDA, SQIVND (reference sequence). The CDR3 is made up of 14 amino acids. CDR3 sequence reads: CASSDGNSYNEQFF. The CDR3 DNA is TGTGCCAGTAGCGACGGGAACTCCTACAATGAGCAGTTCTTC.

The chain has TRBV18 and TRBJ1-5, with a tentative D call TRBD1 (6 bases). Trimming shortened V by 3 bases and J by 7 bases, and 22 bases separated the two germline ends. Germline V lookup: CDR1 KGHSH, CDR2 LQKENI. This CDR3 has 17 amino acids. CDR3 DNA: TGTGCCAGCTCACCGCAACAATCGGGGCAGGGGAGCCAGCCCCAGCATTTT. Translation gives CASSPQQSGQGSQPQHF.

The chain uses TRBV11-3 and TRBJ1-6; tentatively, D is TRBD1 (5 bases). The CDR3 consists of 15 residues. Deletions cut 10 bases from V and 5 bases from J, with 18 bases between. Germline CDR1 and CDR2: SGHNT and YENEEA. This CDR3 is CATQSGGVDNSPLHF. The CDR3 DNA reads TGTGCCACCCAATCCGGAGGGGTTGATAATTCACCCCTCCACTTT.

The rearrangement joins TRBV19 to TRBJ2-3, with 8 bases identical to TRBD1. The V segment lost 6 bases and the J segment 2 bases; nucleotides outside the gene matches: 7. From germline, CDR1 is LNHDA and CDR2 SQIVND (reference sequence). The CDR3 is made up of 15 amino acids. CDR3 protein: CASSRGQGYTDTQYF. The CDR3 DNA sequence: TGTGCCAGTAGCCGCGGACAGGGATACACAGATACGCAGTATTTT.

The chain has TRBV5-1 and TRBJ1-1; D may be TRBD1 (5 bases). Trimming left V 0 bases short and J 4 bases short, with 16 bases between. The length of the CDR3 is 16 residues. Germline CDR1 and CDR2: SGHRS and YFSETQ. The CDR3 sequence is CASSLEGSERGTEAFF. The DNA of the CDR3 is TGCGCCAGCAGCTTGGAAGGGTCGGAAAGGGGCACTGAAGCTTTCTTT.

The chain recombines TRBV9 with TRBJ2-5; possibly TRBD1 or TRBD2 for D (6 bases each). Germline values: CDR1 SGDLS, CDR2 YYNGEE. The V end was cut by 3 bases, the J end by 0 bases, with 12 bases between. The CDR3 length is 15 residues. The CDR3 DNA reads TGTGCCAGCAGCGCAAGAGGGGGGTACCAAGAGACCCAGTACTTC. Its protein is CASSARGGYQETQYF. The full variable domain, in which reference TRBV9 and TRBJ2-5 provide the parts outside the CDR3, is DSGVTQTPKHLITATGQRVTLRCSPRSGDLSVYWYQQSLDQGLQFLIQYYNGEERAKGNILERFSAQQFPDLHSELNLSSLELGDSALYFCASSARGGYQETQYFGPGTRLLVL.

This chain joins TRBV7-2 and TRBJ2-2, with 8 bases that match TRBD1. With 7 bases clipped from V and 3 bases from J, the junction kept 7 bases outside the gene matches. This CDR3 comprises 15 residues. Germline CDR1 and CDR2: SGHTA and FQGNSA. CDR3 in amino acids: CASTQGQAHTGELFF. CDR3 DNA sequence: TGTGCCAGCACGCAGGGACAGGCCCACACCGGGGAGCTGTTTTTT. Combining the CDR3 with reference TRBV7-2 and TRBJ2-2 gives the whole variable domain GAGVSQSPSNKVTEKGKDVELRCDPISGHTALYWYRQSLGQGLEFLIYFQGNSAPDKSGLPSDRFSAERTGGSVSTLTIQRTQQEDSAVYLCASTQGQAHTGELFFGEGSRLTVL.

The rearrangement joins TRBV12-3 or TRBV12-4 to TRBJ1-1; D unclear. The CDR3 runs 12 residues. V was clipped by 6 bases and J by 8 bases, with 13 bases between them. CDR3 sequence reads: CASRPSGREAFF. In nucleotides, the CDR3 is TGTGCCAGCAGGCCCAGCGGCAGGGAAGCTTTCTTT.

In this sample, this clone turned up once. This chain connects TRBV10-1 to TRBJ1-6, with a tentative D call TRBD1 (5 bases). The CDR3 spans 15 residues. CDR1 and CDR2 from the germline V gene are WNHNN and SYGVQD (reference sequence). V was clipped by 5 bases and J by 9 bases, with 17 bases between them. Written as DNA, the CDR3 is TGCGCCAGCAGTATTGACAGCTTTAATGGTTCACCCCTCCACTTT. It specifies CASSIDSFNGSPLHF.

This sequence joins TRBV7-2 and TRBJ2-1; D remains unclear. CDR3 length: 12 residues. V was cut by 5 bases and J by 5 bases, with 7 bases left in between. Looked up from germline, CDR1 is SGHTA and CDR2 is FQGNSA. This chain's CDR3 is CASSRLNNEQFF. CDR3 sequence (DNA): TGTGCCAGCAGCCGACTGAACAATGAGCAGTTCTTC.

The rearrangement uses TRBV18 and TRBJ1-6; D gene ambiguous. Germline V gene data show CDR1 as KGHSH and CDR2 as LQKENI. The length of the CDR3 is 16 residues. V was cut by 3 bases and J by 0 bases, with 9 bases left in between. The CDR3 nucleotides are TGTGCCAGCTCACCCGAAGGTTACTCCTATAATTCACCCCTCCACTTT. Translating gives CASSPEGYSYNSPLHF. Drawing the rest from reference TRBV18 and TRBJ1-6, the complete variable domain is NAGVMQNPRHLVRRRGQEARLRCSPMKGHSHVYWYRQLPEEGLKFMVYLQKENIIDESGMPKERFSAEFPKEGPSILRIQQVVRGDSAAYFCASSPEGYSYNSPLHFGNGTRLTVT.